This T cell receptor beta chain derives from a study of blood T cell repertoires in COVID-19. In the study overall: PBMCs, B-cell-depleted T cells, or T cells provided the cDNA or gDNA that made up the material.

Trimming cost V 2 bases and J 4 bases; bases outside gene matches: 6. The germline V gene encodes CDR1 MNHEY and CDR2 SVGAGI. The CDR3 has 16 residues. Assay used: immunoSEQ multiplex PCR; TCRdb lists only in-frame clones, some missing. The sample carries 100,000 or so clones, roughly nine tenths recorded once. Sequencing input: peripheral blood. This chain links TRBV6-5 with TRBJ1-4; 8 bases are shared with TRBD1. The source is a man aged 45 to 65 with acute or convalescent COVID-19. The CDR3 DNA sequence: TGTGCCAGCAGTTACGGACAGGGCTCGGGTAATGAAAAACTGTTTTTT. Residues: CASSYGQGSGNEKLFF.